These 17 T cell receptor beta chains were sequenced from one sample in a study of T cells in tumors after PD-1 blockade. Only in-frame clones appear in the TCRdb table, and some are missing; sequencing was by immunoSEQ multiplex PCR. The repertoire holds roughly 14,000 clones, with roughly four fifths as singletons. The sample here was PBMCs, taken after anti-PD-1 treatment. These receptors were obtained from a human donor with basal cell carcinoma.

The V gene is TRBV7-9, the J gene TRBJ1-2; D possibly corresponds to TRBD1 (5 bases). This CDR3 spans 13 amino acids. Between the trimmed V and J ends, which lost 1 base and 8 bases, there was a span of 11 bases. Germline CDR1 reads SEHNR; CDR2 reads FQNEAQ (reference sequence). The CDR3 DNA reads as TGTGCCAGCAGCTTAGACGAGGGGCTGGGCTACACCTTC. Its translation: CASSLDEGLGYTF. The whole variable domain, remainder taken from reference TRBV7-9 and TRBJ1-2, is DTGVSQNPRHKITKRGQNVTFRCDPISEHNRLYWYRQTLGQGPEFLTYFQNEAQLEKSRLLSDRFSAERPKGSFSTLEIQRTEQGDSAMYLCASSLDEGLGYTFGSGTRLTVV.

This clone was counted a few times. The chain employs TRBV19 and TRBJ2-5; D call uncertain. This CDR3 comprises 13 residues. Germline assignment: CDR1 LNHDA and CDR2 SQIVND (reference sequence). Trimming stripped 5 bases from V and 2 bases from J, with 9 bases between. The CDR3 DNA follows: TGTGCCAGTAGTCTGGGCAGACAAGAGACCCAGTACTTC. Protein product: CASSLGRQETQYF.

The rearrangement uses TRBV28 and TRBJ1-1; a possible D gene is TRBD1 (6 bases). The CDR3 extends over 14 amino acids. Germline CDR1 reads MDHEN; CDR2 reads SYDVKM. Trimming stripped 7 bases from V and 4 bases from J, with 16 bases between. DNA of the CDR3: TGTGCCAGCAAACCAACAGGGCGGAGCACTGAAGCTTTCTTT. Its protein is CASKPTGRSTEAFF.

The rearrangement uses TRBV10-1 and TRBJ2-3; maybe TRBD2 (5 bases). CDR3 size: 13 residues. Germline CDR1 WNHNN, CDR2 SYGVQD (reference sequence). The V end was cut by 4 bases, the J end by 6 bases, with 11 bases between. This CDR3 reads CASSAGGSDTQYF. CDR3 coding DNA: TGCGCCAGCAGTGCTGGAGGTTCCGATACGCAGTATTTT.

The CDR3 protein is CASSLGTYEQYF. As DNA, the CDR3 is TGTGCCAGCAGCTTAGGAACCTACGAGCAGTACTTC. The V call is TRBV7-9, the J call TRBJ2-7; D gene unclear. This CDR3 has 12 residues. The germline gives CDR1 SEHNR, CDR2 FQNEAQ (reference sequence). The V gene lost 1 base and the J gene lost 2 bases, with 3 bases spanning the gap.

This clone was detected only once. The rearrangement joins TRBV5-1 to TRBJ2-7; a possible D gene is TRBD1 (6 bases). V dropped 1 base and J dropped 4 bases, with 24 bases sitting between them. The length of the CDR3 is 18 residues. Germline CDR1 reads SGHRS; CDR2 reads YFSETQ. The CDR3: CASSLIGGDRGSIYEQYF. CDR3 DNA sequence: TGCGCCAGCAGCTTGATAGGGGGAGATCGAGGTTCAATTTACGAGCAGTACTTC.

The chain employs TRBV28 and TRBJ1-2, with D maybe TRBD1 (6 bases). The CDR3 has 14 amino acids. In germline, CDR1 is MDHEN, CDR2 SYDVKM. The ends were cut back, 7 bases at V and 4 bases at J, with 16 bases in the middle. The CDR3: CASTVGGPSYGYTF. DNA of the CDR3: TGTGCCAGCACCGTTGGGGGGCCCAGCTATGGCTACACCTTC.

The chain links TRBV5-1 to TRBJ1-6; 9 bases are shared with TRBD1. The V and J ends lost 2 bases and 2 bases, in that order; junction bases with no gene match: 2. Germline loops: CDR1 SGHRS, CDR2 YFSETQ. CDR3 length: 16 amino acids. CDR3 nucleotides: TGCGCCAGCAGCTTCCGACAGGGGGCCTATAATTCACCCCTCCACTTT. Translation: CASSFRQGAYNSPLHF.

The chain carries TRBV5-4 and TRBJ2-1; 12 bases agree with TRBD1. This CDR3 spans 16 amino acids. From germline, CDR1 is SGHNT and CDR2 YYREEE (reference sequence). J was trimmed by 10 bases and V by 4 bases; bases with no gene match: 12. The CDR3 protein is CASSAPGQGAPREQFF. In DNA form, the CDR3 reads TGTGCCAGCAGCGCCCCGGGACAGGGGGCCCCCAGGGAGCAGTTCTTC.

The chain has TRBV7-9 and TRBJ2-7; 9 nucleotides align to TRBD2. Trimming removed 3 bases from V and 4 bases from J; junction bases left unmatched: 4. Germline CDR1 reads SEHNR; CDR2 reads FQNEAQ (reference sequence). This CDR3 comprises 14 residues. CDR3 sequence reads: CASSFSGRLYEQYF. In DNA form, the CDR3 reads TGTGCCAGCAGCTTCAGCGGGAGGTTATACGAGCAGTACTTC.

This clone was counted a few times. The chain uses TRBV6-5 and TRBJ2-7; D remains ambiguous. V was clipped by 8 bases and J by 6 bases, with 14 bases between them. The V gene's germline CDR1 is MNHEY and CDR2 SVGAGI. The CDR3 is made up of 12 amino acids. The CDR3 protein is CASSLVRAEQYF. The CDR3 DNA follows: TGTGCCAGCTCCCTAGTCCGGGCCGAGCAGTACTTC.

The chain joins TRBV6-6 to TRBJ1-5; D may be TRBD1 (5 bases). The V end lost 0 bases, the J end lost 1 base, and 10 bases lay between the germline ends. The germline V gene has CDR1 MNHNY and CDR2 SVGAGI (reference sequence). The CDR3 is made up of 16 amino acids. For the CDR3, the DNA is TGTGCCAGCAGTTACTCGGTAGGGGCAAGCAATCAGCCCCAGCATTTT. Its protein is CASSYSVGASNQPQHF.

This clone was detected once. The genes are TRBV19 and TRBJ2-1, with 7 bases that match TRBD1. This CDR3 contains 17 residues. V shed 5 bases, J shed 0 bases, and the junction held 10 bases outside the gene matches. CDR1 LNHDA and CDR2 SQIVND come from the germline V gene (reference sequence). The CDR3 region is CASSPQGTAYSYNEQFF. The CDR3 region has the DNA TGTGCCAGTAGTCCGCAAGGGACAGCATACTCCTACAATGAGCAGTTCTTC.

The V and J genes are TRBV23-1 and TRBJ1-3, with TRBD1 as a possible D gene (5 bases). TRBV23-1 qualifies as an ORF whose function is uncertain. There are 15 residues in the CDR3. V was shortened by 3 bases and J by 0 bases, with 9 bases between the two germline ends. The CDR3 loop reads CASSHRADSGNTIYF. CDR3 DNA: TGCGCCAGCAGTCACAGGGCTGACTCTGGAAACACCATATATTTT.

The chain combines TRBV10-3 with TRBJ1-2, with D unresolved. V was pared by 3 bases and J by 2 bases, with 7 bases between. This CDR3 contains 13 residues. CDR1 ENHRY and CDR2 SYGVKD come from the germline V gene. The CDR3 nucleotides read TGTGCCATCAGTGACCAGAACAACTATGGCTACACCTTC. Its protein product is CAISDQNNYGYTF.

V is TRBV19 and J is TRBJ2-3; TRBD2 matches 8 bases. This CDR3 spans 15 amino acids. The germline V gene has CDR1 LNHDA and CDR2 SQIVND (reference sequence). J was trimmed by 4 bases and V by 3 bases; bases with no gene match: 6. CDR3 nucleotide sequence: TGTGCCAGTAGTATCCGGGGGGGCCTAGCAGATACGCAGTATTTT. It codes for CASSIRGGLADTQYF.

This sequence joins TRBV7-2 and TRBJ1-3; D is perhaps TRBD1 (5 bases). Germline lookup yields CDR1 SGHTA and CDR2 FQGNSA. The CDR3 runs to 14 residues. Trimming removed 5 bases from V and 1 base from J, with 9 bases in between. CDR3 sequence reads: CASSPGFSGNTIYF. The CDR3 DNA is TGTGCCAGCAGCCCAGGGTTTTCTGGAAACACCATATATTTT.